This T cell receptor (beta chain) was retrieved from a study of T cell repertoires in cytomegalovirus infection. TCRdb recomputed calls from the reads with MiXCR, one row per CDR3 protein. The sample has about 600,000 distinct CDR3 sequences, more than 20% seen once. This CDR3 is built from 14 residues. V lost 5 bases and J lost 5, with 16 bases in between. Germline V lookup: CDR1 LNHDA, CDR2 SQIVND (reference sequence). A few counts support this clonotype. Source material: CD8+ T cells from PBMCs. The J gene is TRBJ2-7, the V gene TRBV19; D unresolved. The TCR comes from a human donor in good health (CMV status not recorded). Some clones in this sample may be carry-over from other donors' samples. The CDR3 sequence is CASSLPGGVNEQYF. CDR3 nucleotides: TGTGCCAGTAGTCTCCCCGGCGGAGTCAACGAGCAGTACTTC.